The 25 T cell receptor beta chains below come from one sample, sequenced in a study of beta chain features in type 1 diabetes. Every bit of the isolated RNA underwent reverse transcription, so sequencing read expressed TCRB transcripts. TCRdb keeps only in-frame clones here, not all; method: immunoSEQ multiplex PCR. Found here are under 300,000 clones, 25% to 30% of them singletons; the top ten hold under 5%. The sequencing sample was made of central memory CD4+ T cells from blood. Every receptor here comes from a man younger than 40 in good health.

This clone was seen a handful of times. V and J are TRBV29-1 and TRBJ2-1; possibly TRBD1 for D (5 bases). CDR3 length: 13 residues. V shed 4 bases and J shed 4 bases, with 11 bases lying between them. Germline lookup yields CDR1 SQVTM and CDR2 ANQGSEA. In DNA form, the CDR3 reads TGCAGCGTTGCGACAGACCAGTACAATGAGCAGTTCTTC. It yields the protein CSVATDQYNEQFF.

The rearrangement uses TRBV27 and TRBJ1-5; TRBD1 might be the D (5 bases). This CDR3 is 13 amino acids long. Trimming shortened V by 6 bases and J by 5 bases, and 11 bases separated the two germline ends. CDR1 MNHEY and CDR2 SMNVEV come from the germline V gene (reference sequence). CDR3 region: CASSWVGDQPQHF. DNA of the CDR3: TGTGCCAGCAGCTGGGTAGGGGATCAGCCCCAGCATTTT.

This clone was counted only a few times. This chain connects TRBV7-2 to TRBJ2-5, with D hard to call. Germline-derived CDR1 and CDR2 are SGHTA and FQGNSA. The CDR3 is made up of 12 amino acids. With 1 base removed from V and 5 bases from J, the gap between germline ends came to 5 bases. CDR3 protein: CASSLGWETQYF. In nucleotides, the CDR3 is TGTGCCAGCAGCTTAGGGTGGGAGACCCAGTACTTC.

The V and J genes are TRBV20-1 and TRBJ1-2, with D uncertain. The CDR3 runs to 11 residues. V was pared by 5 bases and J by 3 bases, with 7 bases between. CDR1 and CDR2 (germline): DFQATT, SNEGSKA (reference sequence). The CDR3 reads CSAGADYGYTF. The CDR3 DNA reads as TGCAGTGCTGGAGCCGACTATGGCTACACCTTC.

This clone was recorded a few times. The chain couples TRBV5-6 to TRBJ2-5; D is possibly TRBD1 (5 bases). The V end was cut by 3 bases, the J end by 1 base, with 13 bases between. The CDR3 extends over 15 amino acids. From germline, CDR1 is SGHDT and CDR2 YYEEEE. The CDR3 is CASSSPGHSQETQYF. The CDR3 region has the DNA TGTGCCAGCAGCTCCCCAGGACACAGCCAAGAGACCCAGTACTTC.

V is TRBV9 and J is TRBJ2-4; 11 bases align to TRBD2. Germline CDR1 SGDLS, CDR2 YYNGEE. The CDR3 has 19 amino acids. The trim removed 0 bases at V and 0 bases at J, leaving 8 bases unmatched. CDR3 residues: CASSVDSLAGGLAKNIQYF. DNA of the CDR3: TGTGCCAGCAGCGTAGATAGCCTAGCGGGGGGACTAGCCAAAAACATTCAGTACTTC.

The V call is TRBV14, the J call TRBJ2-3, with D perhaps being TRBD1 or TRBD2 (6 bases each). The V end was cut by 6 bases, the J end by 2 bases, with 12 bases between. The germline CDR1 and CDR2 sequences are SGHDN and FVKESK. The CDR3 runs to 14 residues. CDR3 protein: CASSPGALTDTQYF. CDR3 DNA sequence: TGTGCCAGCAGTCCGGGGGCCCTCACAGATACGCAGTATTTT.

The V call is TRBV28, the J call TRBJ1-2; D is perhaps TRBD1 (5 bases). CDR3 length: 14 amino acids. Germline V lookup: CDR1 MDHEN, CDR2 SYDVKM. The V end was cut by 5 bases, the J end by 5 bases, with 15 bases between. The CDR3 sequence: CASSPLDSGYGYTF. DNA of the CDR3: TGTGCCAGCAGTCCGCTCGACAGCGGGTATGGCTACACCTTC.

The genes are TRBV25-1 and TRBJ2-3; D is unclear. Germline V gives CDR1 MGHDK, CDR2 SYGVNS. V gave up 8 bases and J gave up 0 bases, with 6 bases separating them. The CDR3 sequence is 12 residues long. The CDR3 DNA is TGTGCCAGCGGCTCAAGCACAGATACGCAGTATTTT. This gives the protein CASGSSTDTQYF.

The rearrangement uses TRBV29-1 and TRBJ2-1, with no clear D. The CDR3 totals 11 residues. Trimming cost V 3 bases and J 8 bases, with 8 bases left between them. From germline, CDR1 is SQVTM and CDR2 ANQGSEA. The CDR3 here is CSVDVRDEQFF. The CDR3 DNA reads TGCAGCGTTGACGTCCGCGATGAGCAGTTCTTC.

This rearrangement joins TRBV11-2 to TRBJ2-7, with D tentatively TRBD1 (6 bases). The CDR3 length is 13 residues. Trimming removed 2 bases at V and 3 bases at J, with 8 bases between. Germline CDR1 SGHAT, CDR2 FQNNGV. CDR3 amino acids: CASSLRGGYEQYF. In DNA form, the CDR3 reads TGTGCCAGCAGCTTACGAGGGGGCTACGAGCAGTACTTC.

This chain links TRBV7-2 with TRBJ2-5; tentative D call: TRBD1 (6 bases). The germline CDR1 and CDR2 sequences are SGHTA and FQGNSA. CDR3 length equals 14 residues. V was clipped by 4 bases and J by 0 bases, with 9 bases between them. For the CDR3, the DNA is TGTGCCAGCAGCTCCACAGGGTACCAAGAGACCCAGTACTTC. Protein sequence: CASSSTGYQETQYF.

This clone has just one count. The chain uses TRBV7-2 and TRBJ2-7; 12 bases fit TRBD2. There are 14 residues in the CDR3. The V segment lost 2 bases and the J segment 12 bases; nucleotides outside the gene matches: 8. CDR1 and CDR2 from the germline V gene are SGHTA and FQGNSA. DNA for the CDR3: TGTGCCAGCAGCTTACTTCGACTAGCGGGAGATTTGTACTTC. It encodes CASSLLRLAGDLYF. The full variable domain, completed using reference TRBV7-2 and TRBJ2-7, is GAGVSQSPSNKVTEKGKDVELRCDPISGHTALYWYRQSLGQGLEFLIYFQGNSAPDKSGLPSDRFSAERTGGSVSTLTIQRTQQEDSAVYLCASSLLRLAGDLYFGPGTRLTVT.

This clone was counted a few times. The chain combines TRBV25-1 with TRBJ2-5; 11 positions match TRBD2. The V gene end was trimmed by 1 base and the J gene end by 3 bases; junction bases not matched to a gene: 7. Germline assignment: CDR1 MGHDK and CDR2 SYGVNS. The CDR3 consists of 17 residues. CDR3 coding DNA: TGTGCCAGCAGTGAATTTGTAGCGGGGGGGCCCGAAGAGACCCAGTACTTC. Translated: CASSEFVAGGPEETQYF.

The J gene is TRBJ2-2, the V gene TRBV6-4; D call uncertain. The germline CDR1 and CDR2 sequences are MRHNA and SNTAGT. The ends were cut back, 3 bases at V and 6 bases at J, with 5 bases in the middle. The CDR3 sequence is 12 residues long. CDR3: CASSDRAGELFF. The DNA for the CDR3 is TGTGCCAGCAGTGATCGCGCCGGGGAGCTGTTTTTT.

The chain carries TRBV7-9 and TRBJ1-3, with unresolved D. V was cut by 5 bases and J by 0 bases, with 8 bases left in between. Germline CDR1 SEHNR, CDR2 FQNEAQ (reference sequence). The CDR3 is made up of 14 amino acids. Here the CDR3 reads CASSPDISGNTIYF. DNA of the CDR3: TGTGCCAGCAGCCCAGACATCTCTGGAAACACCATATATTTT.

The chain has TRBV20-1 and TRBJ2-4; no definite D call. Trimming stripped 6 bases from V and 4 bases from J, with 4 bases between. The germline gives CDR1 DFQATT, CDR2 SNEGSKA (reference sequence). The CDR3 covers 10 residues. CDR3: CSAAKNIQYF. The CDR3 coding sequence is TGCAGTGCGGCAAAAAACATTCAGTACTTC.

The V call is TRBV18, the J call TRBJ2-1; 9 bases fit TRBD2. The CDR3 spans 17 residues. CDR1 is KGHSH and CDR2 is LQKENI in the germline V gene. V dropped 6 bases and J dropped 0; count of bases not matched to a gene: 9. CDR3 sequence reads: CASSPGSGRSSYNEQFF. CDR3 DNA: TGTGCCAGCTCCCCGGGGAGCGGGAGGAGCTCCTACAATGAGCAGTTCTTC.

In DNA, the CDR3 is TGTGCCAGCAGTGTTAGGGGCGCGGAGACCCAGTACTTC. Translation: CASSVRGAETQYF. The genes are TRBV2 and TRBJ2-5; TRBD1 is a possible D gene (5 bases). In germline, CDR1 is SNHLY, CDR2 FYNNEI. Trimming pared 4 bases from V and 5 bases from J, leaving 11 bases between. The CDR3 spans 13 residues.

The rearrangement joins TRBV5-1 to TRBJ1-2, with D unresolved. CDR3 length: 13 amino acids. Germline assignment: CDR1 SGHRS and CDR2 YFSETQ. Trimming removed 4 bases at V and 6 bases at J, with 13 bases between. The CDR3 sequence is CASSPTGLDGYTF. The CDR3 bases are TGCGCCAGCAGCCCAACCGGACTTGATGGCTACACCTTC.

V is TRBV5-6 and J is TRBJ1-1; D is ambiguous. Looked up from germline, CDR1 is SGHDT and CDR2 is YYEEEE. V was pared by 4 bases and J by 5 bases, with 18 bases between. This CDR3 contains 15 residues. DNA for the CDR3: TGTGCCAGCAGCCAAGGGTTTAATGAGTTGACTGAAGCTTTCTTT. This encodes CASSQGFNELTEAFF. The full variable domain, completed using reference TRBV5-6 and TRBJ1-1, is DAGVTQSPTHLIKTRGQQVTLRCSPKSGHDTVSWYQQALGQGPQFIFQYYEEEERQRGNFPDRFSGHQFPNYSSELNVNALLLGDSALYLCASSQGFNELTEAFFGQGTRLTVV.

The rearrangement links TRBV28 to TRBJ2-7, with D tentatively TRBD2 (6 bases). V lost 8 bases to trimming and J lost 5 bases, with 10 bases between them. CDR3 length equals 11 residues. The V gene's germline CDR1 is MDHEN and CDR2 SYDVKM. CDR3 nucleotides: TGTGCCAGCGGAACTAGCAACGAGCAGTACTTC. It specifies CASGTSNEQYF.

The chain is built from TRBV6-1 and TRBJ2-1; the match to TRBD1 covers 7 bases. The CDR3 sequence is 15 residues long. In germline, CDR1 is MNHNS, CDR2 SASEGT. The trim removed 7 bases at V and 0 bases at J, leaving 6 bases unmatched. DNA for the CDR3: TGTGCCAGCACCGAGGGACAGAGCTCCTACAATGAGCAGTTCTTC. Residues: CASTEGQSSYNEQFF.

This clone occurred many times. The chain combines TRBV5-5 with TRBJ2-1; D remains unclear. With 1 base removed from V and 1 base from J, the gap between germline ends came to 6 bases. The CDR3 covers 14 residues. Germline V gene sequence: CDR1 SGHKS, CDR2 YYEKEE (reference sequence). CDR3 coding DNA: TGTGCCAGCAGCTTGAGAAATTCCTACAATGAGCAGTTCTTC. Translation: CASSLRNSYNEQFF.

This rearrangement joins TRBV27 to TRBJ2-7, with 8 nucleotides matching TRBD2. J was trimmed by 2 bases and V by 6 bases; bases with no gene match: 12. Germline V lookup: CDR1 MNHEY, CDR2 SMNVEV (reference sequence). This CDR3 has 16 residues. The chain's CDR3 is CASSQNQREPTYEQYF. The CDR3 DNA reads TGTGCCAGCAGCCAAAATCAGCGGGAGCCTACCTACGAGCAGTACTTC.